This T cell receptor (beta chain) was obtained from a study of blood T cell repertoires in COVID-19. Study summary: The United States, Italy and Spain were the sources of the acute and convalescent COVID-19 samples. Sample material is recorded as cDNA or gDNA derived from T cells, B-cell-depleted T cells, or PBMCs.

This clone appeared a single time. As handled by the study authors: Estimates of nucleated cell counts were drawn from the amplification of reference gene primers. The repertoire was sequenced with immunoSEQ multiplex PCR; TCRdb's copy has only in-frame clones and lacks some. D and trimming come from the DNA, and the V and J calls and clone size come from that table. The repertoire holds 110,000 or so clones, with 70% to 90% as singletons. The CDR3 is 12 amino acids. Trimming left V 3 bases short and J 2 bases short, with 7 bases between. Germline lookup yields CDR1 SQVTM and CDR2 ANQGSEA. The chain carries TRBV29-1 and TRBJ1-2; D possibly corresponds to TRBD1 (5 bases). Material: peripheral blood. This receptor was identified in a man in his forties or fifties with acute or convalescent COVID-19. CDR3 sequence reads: CSVETANYGYTF. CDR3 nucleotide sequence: TGCAGCGTTGAGACAGCCAACTATGGCTACACCTTC.